This entry lists 21 T cell receptor beta chains sequenced from one sample in a study of blood T cells in healthy people across ages. Using a J-beta primer mix together with a sample-barcoded 5' primer, a second PCR was run for about 6 to 11 cycles. One entry per CDR3 protein, called by TCRdb with MiXCR from the 5' RACE reads. The sample includes 550,000 to 700,000 distinct CDR3 sequences, 27% of them seen just once. The material sequenced was blood. These receptors all come from a woman aged 65 to 85 in good health.

The gene calls are TRBV7-2 and TRBJ2-7; 8 bases line up with TRBD1. From germline, CDR1 is SGHTA and CDR2 FQGNSA. The CDR3 covers 15 residues. V lost 1 base and J lost 3; bases outside the gene matches: 5. For the CDR3, the DNA is TGTGCCAGCAGCTTAGGGGTGACAGGGGACTACGAGCAGTACTTC. Amino acid sequence: CASSLGVTGDYEQYF.

This chain uses TRBV20-1 with TRBJ1-2; no clear D. Germline assignment: CDR1 DFQATT and CDR2 SNEGSKA (reference sequence). This CDR3 contains 13 residues. The V end lost 5 bases, the J end lost 4 bases, and 14 bases lay between the germline ends. The CDR3 coding sequence is TGCAGTGCTTCTAGGGCGGCTCTCTATGGCTACACCTTC. Translated: CSASRAALYGYTF.

This clonotype was seen only a few times. The rearrangement uses TRBV12-5 and TRBJ2-1, with TRBD1 as a possible D gene (7 bases). CDR3 size: 17 residues. V lost 6 bases and J 5 bases, leaving 23 bases between the germline ends. CDR1 is LGHNT and CDR2 is FRNRAP in the germline V gene. CDR3 amino acids: CASGLRTGPSGDNEQFF. The CDR3 nucleotides read TGTGCTAGTGGATTAAGGACAGGCCCTTCGGGGGACAATGAGCAGTTCTTC.

With regard to this clonotype: An end of the junction does not agree with germline; a read error may underlie this. The gene calls are TRBV20-1 and TRBJ2-7; possibly TRBD1 for D (6 bases). The V gene's germline CDR1 is DFQATT and CDR2 SNEGSKA (reference sequence). The CDR3 loop spans 12 amino acids. The CDR3 DNA follows: TGCAGTGCTAGCGGGACACTCTACGAGCGGTACTTC. It yields the protein CSASGTLYERYF.

This clonotype appeared many times. This rearrangement joins TRBV29-1 to TRBJ1-4; D might be TRBD1 (6 bases). Trimming took 4 bases from V and 2 from J, leaving 14 bases between them. Germline-derived CDR1 and CDR2 are SQVTM and ANQGSEA. This CDR3 comprises 15 residues. In DNA, the CDR3 is TGCAGCGTTGCCCCTCCAGGGGCGACTAATGAAAAACTGTTTTTT. It encodes CSVAPPGATNEKLFF.

This clonotype was seen only a few times. The V gene is TRBV15, the J gene TRBJ2-6; D may match TRBD1 or TRBD2 (5 bases each). The CDR3 consists of 16 residues. CDR1 and CDR2 from the germline V gene are LNHNV and YYDKDF (reference sequence). V was pared by 8 bases and J by 0 bases, with 14 bases between. CDR3: CATERGRSSGANVLTF. CDR3 sequence (DNA): TGTGCCACCGAGAGGGGACGTAGCTCTGGGGCCAACGTCCTGACTTTC.

This clonotype has only a few counts. The V and J genes are TRBV5-1 and TRBJ2-7, with a weak D call TRBD2 (6 bases). Trimming left V 4 bases short and J 5 bases short, with 16 bases between. CDR3 size: 14 residues. From germline, CDR1 is SGHRS and CDR2 YFSETQ. CDR3 amino acids: CASSIGYGGHEQYF. In DNA, the CDR3 is TGCGCCAGCAGCATAGGGTACGGGGGTCACGAGCAGTACTTC.

In the case of this clonotype: A junction end diverges from the germline sequence, so it may reflect a read error. The chain employs TRBV5-4 and TRBJ2-4; D is perhaps TRBD1 (8 bases). Germline lookup yields CDR1 SGHNT and CDR2 YYREEE (reference sequence). The CDR3 is made up of 14 amino acids. CDR3 residues: CACSFLTGGDIQYF. CDR3 DNA sequence: TGTGCCTGCAGCTTTTTAACAGGGGGGGACATTCAGTACTTC.

The chain is built from TRBV6-1 and TRBJ1-1, with D unclear. Per the germline V gene, CDR1 is MNHNS and CDR2 is SASEGT. V lost 4 bases, J lost 3 bases, and 3 bases lay in between. The CDR3 loop spans 11 amino acids. The CDR3, as DNA: TGTGCCAGCAGTGTACACACTGAAGCTTTCTTT. Translation: CASSVHTEAFF.

This chain uses TRBV6-6 with TRBJ1-1; TRBD1 is a possible D gene (6 bases). The CDR3 totals 14 residues. V gave up 5 bases and J gave up 3 bases, with 13 bases separating them. Germline V gene lookup returns CDR1 MNHNY and CDR2 SVGAGI (reference sequence). The CDR3 protein is CASSLPGHDTEAFF. The CDR3 DNA sequence: TGTGCCAGCAGTCTTCCGGGACACGACACTGAAGCTTTCTTT.

A few counts support this clonotype. V usage is TRBV20-1 and J usage is TRBJ1-4; 7 positions agree with TRBD1. Germline lookup yields CDR1 DFQATT and CDR2 SNEGSKA (reference sequence). The CDR3 runs 14 residues. V lost 3 bases, J lost 6 bases, and 7 bases stayed unmatched. Here the CDR3 reads CSARPGTADEKLFF. The DNA for the CDR3 is TGCAGTGCTAGGCCCGGGACAGCTGATGAAAAACTGTTTTTT.

Worth noting for this clonotype: Its ends do not fully match the called genes, so a read error is possible. The chain couples TRBV29-1 to TRBJ2-3; unclear D gene. The CDR3 is 14 residues long. Germline values: CDR1 SQVTM, CDR2 ANQGSEA. The chain's CDR3 is CSAERGIRTDTQYF. CDR3 nucleotides: TGCAGCGCTGAAAGAGGTATTCGTACAGATACGCAGTATTTT.

This clonotype has more than one count but fewer than ten. The CDR3: CASSPRDRGFGTNYGYTF. CDR3 DNA sequence: TGTGCCAGCAGTCCCCGGGACAGGGGCTTCGGGACTAACTATGGCTACACCTTC. The chain recombines TRBV6-2 or TRBV6-3 with TRBJ1-2; 10 bases fit TRBD1. Germline V gene lookup returns CDR1 MNHEY and CDR2 SVGEGT. The length of the CDR3 is 18 residues. The V gene end was trimmed by 5 bases and the J gene end by 0 bases; junction bases not matched to a gene: 12.

This clonotype was counted a few times. The gene calls are TRBV15 and TRBJ2-7; TRBD1 is a possible D gene (6 bases). V shed 0 bases and J shed 3 bases, with 6 bases lying between them. This CDR3 has 13 amino acids. The germline CDR1 and CDR2 sequences are LNHNV and YYDKDF (reference sequence). The CDR3 here is CATSREQGYEQYF. CDR3 in DNA: TGTGCCACCAGCAGAGAACAGGGCTACGAGCAGTACTTC.

This clonotype has more than one count but fewer than ten. The V call is TRBV6-1, the J call TRBJ2-5; 9 bases are shared with TRBD1. Trimming at V came to 6 bases and at J to 4 bases, leaving 9 bases not matched to a gene. There are 15 residues in the CDR3. Germline V lookup: CDR1 MNHNS, CDR2 SASEGT. CDR3 residues: CASRRDRDVIETQYF. Here the CDR3 DNA reads TGTGCCAGCAGACGGGACAGGGACGTTATAGAGACCCAGTACTTC.

This clonotype has only a few counts. The rearrangement uses TRBV21-1 and TRBJ2-7. TRBV21-1 is tagged as a pseudogene. The CDR3 extends over 14 amino acids. In nucleotides, the CDR3 is TGTGCCAGCAGCAAAGAAGACGTTTACTACGAGCAGTACTTC. Protein: CASSKEDVYYEQYF.

The chain joins TRBV7-9 to TRBJ1-4; no firm D call. This CDR3 has 15 amino acids. The V end lost 0 bases, the J end lost 2 bases, and 7 bases lay between the germline ends. The germline CDR1 and CDR2 sequences are SEHNR and FQNEAQ (reference sequence). Here the CDR3 reads CASSLAGHTNEKLFF. The DNA for the CDR3 is TGTGCCAGCAGCTTAGCTGGGCACACTAATGAAAAACTGTTTTTT.

J is TRBJ1-1 and V is TRBV14; 9 nucleotides match TRBD1. The CDR3 totals 15 residues. Germline lookup yields CDR1 SGHDN and CDR2 FVKESK. The trim removed 4 bases at V and 4 bases at J, leaving 7 bases unmatched. CDR3 sequence reads: CASSRWDRAGTEAFF. The CDR3 nucleotides are TGTGCCAGCAGCCGTTGGGACAGGGCGGGCACTGAAGCTTTCTTT.

This clonotype was picked up many times. V gene TRBV30 combines with J gene TRBJ1-6, with TRBD1 identical over 8 bases. Germline loops: CDR1 GTSNPN, CDR2 SVGIG (reference sequence). The CDR3 runs 14 residues. The trim removed 3 bases at V and 6 bases at J, leaving 4 bases unmatched. In DNA form, the CDR3 reads TGTGCCTGGAGACGCGACAGGGGTAATTCACCCCTCCACTTT. This codes for CAWRRDRGNSPLHF.

The CDR3, as DNA: TGTGCCAGTAGTCGACCGGGACAGGGGAACACTGAAGCTTTCTTT. Its protein is CASSRPGQGNTEAFF. The rearrangement uses TRBV19 and TRBJ1-1; 9 bases are a match to TRBD1. J gave up 1 base and V 5 bases, and 5 bases lay outside the gene matches. CDR3 length: 15 amino acids. CDR1 is LNHDA, CDR2 SQIVND, per germline (reference sequence).

The V call is TRBV5-1, the J call TRBJ1-2; 9 nucleotides line up with TRBD1. The V segment lost 0 bases and the J segment 3 bases; nucleotides outside the gene matches: 18. Germline V lookup: CDR1 SGHRS, CDR2 YFSETQ. This CDR3 region has 20 residues. CDR3 sequence (DNA): TGCGCCAGCAGCTTGGATCCATTAGTGGGACAGGGTTCGGGCGACTATGGCTACACCTTC. Translation gives CASSLDPLVGQGSGDYGYTF.